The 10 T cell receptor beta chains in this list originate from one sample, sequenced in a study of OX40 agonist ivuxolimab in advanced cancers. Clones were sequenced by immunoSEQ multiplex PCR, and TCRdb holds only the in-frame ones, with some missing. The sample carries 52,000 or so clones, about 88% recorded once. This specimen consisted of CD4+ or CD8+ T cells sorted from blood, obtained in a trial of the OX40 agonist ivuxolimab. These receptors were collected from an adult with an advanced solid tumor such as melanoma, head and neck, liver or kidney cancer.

CDR3 nucleotides: TGTGCCAGCAGCCCCACTTCCACCGGGGAGCTGTTTTTT. Translating gives CASSPTSTGELFF. V and J are TRBV11-3 and TRBJ2-2; D is undetermined. The V and J ends lost 5 bases and 4 bases respectively, with 8 bases between them. The V gene's germline CDR1 is SGHNT and CDR2 YENEEA. CDR3 length equals 13 residues. The whole variable domain, remainder taken from reference TRBV11-3 and TRBJ2-2, is EAGVVQSPRYKIIEKKQPVAFWCNPISGHNTLYWYLQNLGQGPELLIRYENEEAVDDSQLPKDRFSAERLKGVDSTLKIQPAELGDSAVYLCASSPTSTGELFFGEGSRLTVL.

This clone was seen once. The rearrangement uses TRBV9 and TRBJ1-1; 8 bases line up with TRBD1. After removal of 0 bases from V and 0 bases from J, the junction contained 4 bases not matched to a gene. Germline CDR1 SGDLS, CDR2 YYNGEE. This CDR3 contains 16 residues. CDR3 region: CASSVVTGALNTEAFF. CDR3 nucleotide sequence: TGTGCCAGCAGCGTAGTGACAGGGGCTTTGAACACTGAAGCTTTCTTT.

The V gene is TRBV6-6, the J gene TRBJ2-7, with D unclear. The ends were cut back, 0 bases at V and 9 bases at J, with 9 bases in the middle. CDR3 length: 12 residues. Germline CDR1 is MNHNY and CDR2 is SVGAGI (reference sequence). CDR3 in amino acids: CASSYSGYPQYF. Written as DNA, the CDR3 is TGTGCCAGCAGTTACTCGGGGTACCCGCAGTACTTC.

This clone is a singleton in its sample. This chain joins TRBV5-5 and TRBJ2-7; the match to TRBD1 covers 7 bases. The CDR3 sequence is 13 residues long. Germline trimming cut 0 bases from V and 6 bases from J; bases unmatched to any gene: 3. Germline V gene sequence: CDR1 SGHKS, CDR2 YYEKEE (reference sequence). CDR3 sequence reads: CASSLGGGGEQYF. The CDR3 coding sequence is TGTGCCAGCAGCTTGGGAGGGGGCGGCGAGCAGTACTTC.

CDR3 loop: CASSSVGRPLHEAFF. The DNA for the CDR3 is TGTGCCAGCAGCTCAGTGGGGCGGCCCCTACATGAAGCTTTCTTT. J is TRBJ1-1 and V is TRBV5-4, with a possible D match to TRBD1 (5 bases). CDR3 length equals 15 residues. Per the germline V gene, CDR1 is SGHNT and CDR2 is YYREEE (reference sequence). V lost 3 bases and J 7 bases, leaving 19 bases between the germline ends.

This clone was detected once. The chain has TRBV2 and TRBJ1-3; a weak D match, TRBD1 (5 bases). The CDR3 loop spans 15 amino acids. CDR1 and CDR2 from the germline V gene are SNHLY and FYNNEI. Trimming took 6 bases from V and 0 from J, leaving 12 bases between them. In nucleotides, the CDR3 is TGTGCCAGCAGGTTCGACAGAGCCTCTGGAAACACCATATATTTT. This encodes CASRFDRASGNTIYF.

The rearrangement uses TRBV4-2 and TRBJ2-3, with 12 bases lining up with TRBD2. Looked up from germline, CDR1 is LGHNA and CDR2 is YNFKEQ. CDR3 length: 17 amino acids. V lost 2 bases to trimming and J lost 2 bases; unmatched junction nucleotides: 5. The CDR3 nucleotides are TGTGCCAGCAGCCAACCGGGACTAGCGGGCAACACAGATACGCAGTATTTT. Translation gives CASSQPGLAGNTDTQYF.

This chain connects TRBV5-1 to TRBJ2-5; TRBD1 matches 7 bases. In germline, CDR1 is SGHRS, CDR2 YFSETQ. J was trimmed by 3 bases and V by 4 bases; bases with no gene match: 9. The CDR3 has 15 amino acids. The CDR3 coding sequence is TGCGCCAGCAGCCCAAGACAGGGAAGGGAAGAGACCCAGTACTTC. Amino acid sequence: CASSPRQGREETQYF.

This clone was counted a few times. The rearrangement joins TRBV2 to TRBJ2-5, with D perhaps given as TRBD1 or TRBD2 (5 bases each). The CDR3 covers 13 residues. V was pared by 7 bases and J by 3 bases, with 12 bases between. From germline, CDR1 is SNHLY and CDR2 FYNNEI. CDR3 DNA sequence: TGTGCCAGCAATCGGGAAGGGGAAGAGACCCAGTACTTC. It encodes CASNREGEETQYF. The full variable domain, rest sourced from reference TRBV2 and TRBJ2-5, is EPEVTQTPSHQVTQMGQEVILRCVPISNHLYFYWYRQILGQKVEFLVSFYNNEISEKSEIFDDQFSVERPDGSNFTLKIRSTKLEDSAMYFCASNREGEETQYFGPGTRLLVL.

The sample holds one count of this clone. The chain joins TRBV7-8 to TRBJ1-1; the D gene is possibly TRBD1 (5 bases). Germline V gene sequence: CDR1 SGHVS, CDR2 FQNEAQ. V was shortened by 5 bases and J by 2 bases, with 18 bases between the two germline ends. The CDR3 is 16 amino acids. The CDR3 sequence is CASSPGTAKHNTEAFF. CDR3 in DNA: TGTGCCAGCAGCCCCGGGACGGCAAAACACAACACTGAAGCTTTCTTT.